The subject of this entry is one T cell receptor beta chain. Assay used: immunoSEQ multiplex PCR; TCRdb lists only in-frame clones, some missing. The table includes under 100,000 clones, approximately 82% detected once. The data originate from a study of blood T cell repertoires in COVID-19. The germline CDR1 and CDR2 sequences are MDHEN and SYDVKM. The CDR3 totals 14 residues. V lost 6 bases and J lost 5, with 16 bases in between. This sequence was found in a man in his 60s with acute or convalescent COVID-19. This sequence joins TRBV28 and TRBJ1-2, with D perhaps TRBD1 (5 bases). The sample was peripheral blood. Here the CDR3 reads CASRVSGESYGYTF. DNA of the CDR3: TGTGCCAGCAGGGTGTCGGGGGAGAGTTATGGCTACACCTTC.